Included here is one T cell receptor (beta chain) sequence, with context. As yet, its antigen is unknown. The data originate from a study of cytomegalovirus exposure and HLA in healthy donors. Study-wide background: The roughly 110 validation repertoires matched the approximately 700 first-cohort repertoires in platform, a later analysis reported.

The ends were cut back, 8 bases at V and 5 bases at J, with 22 bases in the middle. The CDR3 is made up of 15 amino acids. Germline CDR1 PRHDT, CDR2 FYEKMQ (reference sequence). Overall study results and limits: It was found in a later analysis that first-cohort TCR clusters tended to co-occur in the approximately 130 validation repertoires.

Generated by immunoSEQ multiplex PCR, the TCRdb table keeps only in-frame clones and is missing some. The table includes fewer than 90,000 clones, roughly 83% detected once. The specimen was PBMCs. The sequence came from a woman aged 18-29 years in good health and CMV-seropositive. V is TRBV13 and J is TRBJ2-7, with D possibly matching TRBD1 (5 bases). CDR3 sequence (DNA): TGTGCCAGCGGGCCCTGGGGCGTTAGGCCACACGAGCAGTACTTC. It yields the protein CASGPWGVRPHEQYF. Full variable domain (missing parts from reference TRBV13 and TRBJ2-7): AAGVIQSPRHLIKEKRETATLKCYPIPRHDTVYWYQQGPGQDPQFLISFYEKMQSDKGSIPDRFSAQQFSDYHSELNMSSLELGDSALYFCASGPWGVRPHEQYFGPGTRLTVT.